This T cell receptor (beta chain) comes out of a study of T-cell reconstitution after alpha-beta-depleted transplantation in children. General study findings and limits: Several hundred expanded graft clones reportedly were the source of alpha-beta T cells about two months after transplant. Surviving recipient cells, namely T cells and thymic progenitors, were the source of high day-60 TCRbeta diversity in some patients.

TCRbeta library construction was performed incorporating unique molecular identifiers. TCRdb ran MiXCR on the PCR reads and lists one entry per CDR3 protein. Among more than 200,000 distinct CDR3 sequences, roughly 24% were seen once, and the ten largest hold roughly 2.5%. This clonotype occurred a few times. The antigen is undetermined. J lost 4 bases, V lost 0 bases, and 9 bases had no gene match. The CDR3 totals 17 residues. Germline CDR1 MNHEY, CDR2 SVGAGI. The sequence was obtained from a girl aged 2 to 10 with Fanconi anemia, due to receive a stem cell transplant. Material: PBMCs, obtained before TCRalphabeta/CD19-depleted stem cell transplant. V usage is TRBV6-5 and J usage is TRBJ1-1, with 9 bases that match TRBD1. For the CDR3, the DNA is TGTGCCAGCAGTTACTCCCTAATGACAGGGGGACTCACTGAAGCTTTCTTT. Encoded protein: CASSYSLMTGGLTEAFF.